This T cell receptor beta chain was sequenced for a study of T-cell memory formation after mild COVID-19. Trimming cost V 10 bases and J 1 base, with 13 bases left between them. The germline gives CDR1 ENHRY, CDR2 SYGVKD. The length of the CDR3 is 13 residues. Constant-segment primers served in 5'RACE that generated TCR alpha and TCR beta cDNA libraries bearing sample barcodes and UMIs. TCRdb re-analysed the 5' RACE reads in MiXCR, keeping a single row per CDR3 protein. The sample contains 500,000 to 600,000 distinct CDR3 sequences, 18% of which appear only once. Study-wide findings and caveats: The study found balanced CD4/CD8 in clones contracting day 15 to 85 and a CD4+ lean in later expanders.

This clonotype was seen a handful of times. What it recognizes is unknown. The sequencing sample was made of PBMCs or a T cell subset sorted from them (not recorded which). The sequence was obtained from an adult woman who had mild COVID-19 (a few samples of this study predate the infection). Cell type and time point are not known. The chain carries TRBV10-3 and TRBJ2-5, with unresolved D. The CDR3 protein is CATKGLPQETQYF. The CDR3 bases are TGTGCCACCAAAGGGCTGCCCCAAGAGACCCAGTACTTC.